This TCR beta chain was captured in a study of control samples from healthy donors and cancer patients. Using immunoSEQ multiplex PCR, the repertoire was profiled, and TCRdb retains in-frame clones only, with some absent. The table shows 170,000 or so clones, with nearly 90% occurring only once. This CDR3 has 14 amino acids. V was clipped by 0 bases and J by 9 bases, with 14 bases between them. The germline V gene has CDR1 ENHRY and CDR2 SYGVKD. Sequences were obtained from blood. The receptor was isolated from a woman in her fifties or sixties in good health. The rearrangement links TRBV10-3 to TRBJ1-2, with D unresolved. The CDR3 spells CAISESQSVVSYTF. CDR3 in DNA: TGTGCCATCAGTGAGTCCCAGTCGGTGGTCAGCTACACCTTC.